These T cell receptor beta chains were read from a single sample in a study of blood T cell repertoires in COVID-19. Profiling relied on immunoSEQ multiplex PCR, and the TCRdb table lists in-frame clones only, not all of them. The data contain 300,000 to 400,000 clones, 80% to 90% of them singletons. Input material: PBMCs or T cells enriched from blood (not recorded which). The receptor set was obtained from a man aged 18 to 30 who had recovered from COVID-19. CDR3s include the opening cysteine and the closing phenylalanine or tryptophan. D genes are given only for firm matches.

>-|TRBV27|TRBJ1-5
CASSLSLRVIQPQHF
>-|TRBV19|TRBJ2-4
CASTPTGSAKNIQYF
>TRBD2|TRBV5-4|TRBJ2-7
CASSEGLAGGGYEQYF
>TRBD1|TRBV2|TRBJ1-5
CASSNRGVGNQPQHF
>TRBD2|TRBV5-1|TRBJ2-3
CASSLGSGRTTDTQYF
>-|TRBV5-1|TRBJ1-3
CASSQLQGENTIYF
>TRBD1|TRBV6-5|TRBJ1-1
CASSYSSGTGGAEAFF
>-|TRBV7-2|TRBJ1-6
CASSTNRARGSSYNSPLHF
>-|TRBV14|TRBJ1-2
CASSQGREKGYGYTF
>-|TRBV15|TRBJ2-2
CATSREIRGGELFF
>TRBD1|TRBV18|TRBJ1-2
CASSPLAGGDYGYTF
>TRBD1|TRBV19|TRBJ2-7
CASSPLDRGLASEQYF
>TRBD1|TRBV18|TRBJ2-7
CASSSGTGGLYEQYF
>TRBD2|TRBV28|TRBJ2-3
CASSSAGGTDTQYF
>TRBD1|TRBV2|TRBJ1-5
CASSEALTGSGNQPQHF
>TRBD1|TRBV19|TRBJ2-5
CASSTRTGETQYF
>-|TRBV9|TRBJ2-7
CATPGGQGGEQYF
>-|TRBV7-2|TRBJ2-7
CASSLGRGNEAYEQYF
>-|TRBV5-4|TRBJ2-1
CASSPGLGSYNEQFF
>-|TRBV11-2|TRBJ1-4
CASSSGPLGDEKLFF
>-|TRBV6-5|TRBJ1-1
CASRAGVNTEAFF
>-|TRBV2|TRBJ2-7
CASSAQGGIYEQYF
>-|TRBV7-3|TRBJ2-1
CASSRIGANEQFF
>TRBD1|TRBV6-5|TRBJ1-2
CASSYSGTGVNYGYTF
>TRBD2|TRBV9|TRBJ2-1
CASSPQGAGGYNEQFF
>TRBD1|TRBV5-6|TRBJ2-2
CASSRTGFGELFF
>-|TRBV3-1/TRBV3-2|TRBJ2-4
CASSARSGNIQYF
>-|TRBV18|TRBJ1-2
CASSPGDTNYGYTF
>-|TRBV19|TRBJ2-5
CASSIGDSGKETQYF
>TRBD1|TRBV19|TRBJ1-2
CASRGQDLYGYTF
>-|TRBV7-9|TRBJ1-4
CASSFVGSSNEKLFF
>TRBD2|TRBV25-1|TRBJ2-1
CATLAGPYNEQFF
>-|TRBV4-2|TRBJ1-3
CASSQNPRSSGNTIYF
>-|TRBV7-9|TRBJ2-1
CASSPQDREGFF
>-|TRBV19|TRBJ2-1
CASSIGNWRGQNYHEQFF
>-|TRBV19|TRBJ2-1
CASNNNRAVLEQFF
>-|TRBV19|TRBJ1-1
CSVRGTEAFF
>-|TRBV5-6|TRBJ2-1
CASSLRQVFNEQFF
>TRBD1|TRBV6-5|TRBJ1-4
CASRTGTGGEKLFF
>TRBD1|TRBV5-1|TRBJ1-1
CASRRGTANTEAFF
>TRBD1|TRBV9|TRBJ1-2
CASSVDGTASYGYTF
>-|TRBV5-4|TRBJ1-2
CASSVHPGGGYTF
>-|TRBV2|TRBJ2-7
CASRAVTTSSYEQYF
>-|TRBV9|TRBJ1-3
CASSVAPQDAGNTIYF
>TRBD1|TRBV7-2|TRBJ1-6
CASSKDRGSYNSPLHF
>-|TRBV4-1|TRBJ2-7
CASSQEKRQYSSYEQYF
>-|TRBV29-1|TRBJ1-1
CSVGSTLNTEAFF
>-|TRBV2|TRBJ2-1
CATARGFNNEQFF
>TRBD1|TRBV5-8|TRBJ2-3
CASSLDPGQRQYF